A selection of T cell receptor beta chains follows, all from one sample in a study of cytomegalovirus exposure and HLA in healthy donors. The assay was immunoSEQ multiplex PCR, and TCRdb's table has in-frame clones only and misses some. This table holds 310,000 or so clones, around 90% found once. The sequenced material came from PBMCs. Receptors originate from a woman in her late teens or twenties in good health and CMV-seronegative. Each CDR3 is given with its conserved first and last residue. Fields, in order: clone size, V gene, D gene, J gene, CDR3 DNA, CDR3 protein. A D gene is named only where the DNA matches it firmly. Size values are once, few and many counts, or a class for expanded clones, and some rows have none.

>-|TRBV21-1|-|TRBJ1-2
TGTGCCAGCAGCGCCGGCTATGGCTACACCTTC
CASSAGYGYTF
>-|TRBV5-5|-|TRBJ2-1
TGTGCCAGCAGCTCCGGGTTCAGCTCCTACAATGAGCAGTTCTTC
CASSSGFSSYNEQFF
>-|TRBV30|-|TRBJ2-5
TGTGCCTGGACAGGATCAGACGGAGAGACCCAGTACTTC
CAWTGSDGETQYF
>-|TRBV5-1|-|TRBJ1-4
TGCGCCAGCAGCCAAGGAGGGGCTAATGAAAAACTGTTTTTT
CASSQGGANEKLFF
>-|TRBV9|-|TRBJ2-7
TGTGCCAGCAGCGAGGGACACAGCTACGAGCAGTACTTC
CASSEGHSYEQYF
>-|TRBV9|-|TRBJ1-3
TGTGCCAGCAGCCCAGGACAGTATGGAAACACCATATATTTT
CASSPGQYGNTIYF
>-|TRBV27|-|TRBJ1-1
TGTGCCAGCAGTTTAGCCCCCGGGACTGAAGCTTTCTTT
CASSLAPGTEAFF
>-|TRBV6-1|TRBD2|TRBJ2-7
TGTGCCAGCAGTGTTCTAGCGGGGGGTTACCCCTACGAGCAGTACTTC
CASSVLAGGYPYEQYF
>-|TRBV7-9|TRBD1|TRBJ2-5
TGTGCCAGCAGCCCCCCCCAGGGGGCTCCCGGGCAAGAGACCCAGTACTTC
CASSPPQGAPGQETQYF
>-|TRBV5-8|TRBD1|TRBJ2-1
TGTGCCAGCAGCTTGCACTCAAGGGGGCTAGGGTACAATGAGCAGTTCTTC
CASSLHSRGLGYNEQFF
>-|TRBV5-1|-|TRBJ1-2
TGCGCCAGCAGCCAGGATGAGGGAGACTATGGCTACACCTTC
CASSQDEGDYGYTF
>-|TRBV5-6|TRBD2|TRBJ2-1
TGTGCCAGCAGCTTCGGTTTAGCGGGGGCAATAAATGAGCAGTTCTTC
CASSFGLAGAINEQFF
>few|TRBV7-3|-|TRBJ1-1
TGTGCCAGCAGCTTAACCTCAGGGGCGGAAGCTTTCTTT
CASSLTSGAEAFF
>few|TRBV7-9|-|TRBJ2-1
TGTGCCAGCAGCCATAGCGGAAATGAGCAGTTCTTC
CASSHSGNEQFF
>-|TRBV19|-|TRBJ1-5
TGTGCCAGTAGTATAGTAGCGGGGTTGAATCAGCCCCAGCATTTT
CASSIVAGLNQPQHF
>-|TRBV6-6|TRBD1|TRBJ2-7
TGTGCCAGCAGTTACGCGGACAGGGGCCCCGAGCAGTACTTC
CASSYADRGPEQYF
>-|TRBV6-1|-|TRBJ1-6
TGTGCCAGCAGTGAAGGGGGCCCGATTAATTCCCCCCTCCACTTT
CASSEGGPINSPLHF
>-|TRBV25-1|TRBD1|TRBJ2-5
TGTGCCAGCAGTGAGCCTGGGACAGGTCGGCAAGAGACCCAGTACTTC
CASSEPGTGRQETQYF
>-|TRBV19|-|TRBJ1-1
TGTGCCAGTAGTGCACAGAGTAACACTGAAGCTTTCTTT
CASSAQSNTEAFF
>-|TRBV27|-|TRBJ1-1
TGTGCCAGCAGTTTTATAGCCGGTAGCACTGAAGCTTTCTTT
CASSFIAGSTEAFF
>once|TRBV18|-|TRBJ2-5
TGTGCCAGCTCATCGGGGGAGACCCAGTACTTC
CASSSGETQYF
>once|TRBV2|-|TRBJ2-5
TGTGCCAGCAGTGATCGCAGGGGACTACAAGAGACCCAGTACTTC
CASSDRRGLQETQYF
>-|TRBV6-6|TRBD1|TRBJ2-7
TGTGCCAGCAACCCGACAGGGATGACCTACGAGCAGTACTTC
CASNPTGMTYEQYF
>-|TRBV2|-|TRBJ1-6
TGTGCCAGCAACGGGGGAGGGATCTCCTATAATTCACCCCTCCACTTT
CASNGGGISYNSPLHF
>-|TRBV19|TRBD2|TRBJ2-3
TGTGCCAGTAGTAGACTAGCGGGTATAGATACGCAGTATTTT
CASSRLAGIDTQYF
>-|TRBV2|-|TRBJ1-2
TGTGCCAGCTTCGGGAGGAGCTATGGCTACACCTTC
CASFGRSYGYTF
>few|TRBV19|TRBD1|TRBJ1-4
TGTGCCAGTAGTAAGGGGACAGGCAATGAAAAACTGTTTTTT
CASSKGTGNEKLFF
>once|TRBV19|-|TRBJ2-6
TGTGCCAGTAGTATCACTGGGGCCAACGTCCTGACTTTC
CASSITGANVLTF
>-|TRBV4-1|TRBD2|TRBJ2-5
TGCGCCAGCAGCCAAGGTGTCAAAACTAGCGGGGGTGGAGAGACCCAGTACTTC
CASSQGVKTSGGGETQYF
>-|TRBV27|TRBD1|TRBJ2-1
TGTGCCAGCAGTCAAGACCCCACCGGGACAGGGACCTACAATGAGCAGTTCTTC
CASSQDPTGTGTYNEQFF
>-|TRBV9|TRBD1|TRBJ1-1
TGTGCCAGCAGCGCGGGTGGTGTAGGGGGCCTCACTGAAGCTTTCTTT
CASSAGGVGGLTEAFF
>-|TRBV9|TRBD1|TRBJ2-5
TGTGCCAGCAGCTCCGGACAGGGAGATATGGAGACCCAGTACTTC
CASSSGQGDMETQYF
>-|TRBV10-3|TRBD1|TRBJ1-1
TGTGCCATCACCCCAGACAGGGAAACTGAAGCTTTCTTT
CAITPDRETEAFF
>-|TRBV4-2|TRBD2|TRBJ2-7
TGTGCCAGCAGGGGGACTAGCGGCCGCAATAGCTCCTACGAGCAGTACTTC
CASRGTSGRNSSYEQYF
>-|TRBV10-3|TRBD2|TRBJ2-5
TGTGCCATCAGTGAGTCGTTGGGCGGGGGGGAAGAGACCCAGTACTTC
CAISESLGGGEETQYF
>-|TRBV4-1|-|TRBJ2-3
TGCGCCAGCAGCCAAGACCGCTCAGGAGATACGCAGTATTTT
CASSQDRSGDTQYF
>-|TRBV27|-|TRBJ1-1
TGTGCCAGCAGTTTTGCGGGGGGAACTGAAGCTTTCTTT
CASSFAGGTEAFF